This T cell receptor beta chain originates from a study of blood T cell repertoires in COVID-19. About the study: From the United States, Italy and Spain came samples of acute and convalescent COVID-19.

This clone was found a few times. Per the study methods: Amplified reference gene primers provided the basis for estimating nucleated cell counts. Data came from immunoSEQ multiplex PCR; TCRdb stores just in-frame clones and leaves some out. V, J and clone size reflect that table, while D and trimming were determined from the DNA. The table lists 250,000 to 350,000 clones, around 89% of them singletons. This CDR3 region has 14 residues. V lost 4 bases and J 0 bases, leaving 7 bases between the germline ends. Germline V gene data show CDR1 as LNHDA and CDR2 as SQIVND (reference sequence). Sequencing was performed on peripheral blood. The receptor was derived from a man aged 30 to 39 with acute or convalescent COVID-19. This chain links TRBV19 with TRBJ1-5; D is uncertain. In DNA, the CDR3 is TGTGCCAGTAGTAACGACAATAGCAATCAGCCCCAGCATTTT. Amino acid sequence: CASSNDNSNQPQHF.